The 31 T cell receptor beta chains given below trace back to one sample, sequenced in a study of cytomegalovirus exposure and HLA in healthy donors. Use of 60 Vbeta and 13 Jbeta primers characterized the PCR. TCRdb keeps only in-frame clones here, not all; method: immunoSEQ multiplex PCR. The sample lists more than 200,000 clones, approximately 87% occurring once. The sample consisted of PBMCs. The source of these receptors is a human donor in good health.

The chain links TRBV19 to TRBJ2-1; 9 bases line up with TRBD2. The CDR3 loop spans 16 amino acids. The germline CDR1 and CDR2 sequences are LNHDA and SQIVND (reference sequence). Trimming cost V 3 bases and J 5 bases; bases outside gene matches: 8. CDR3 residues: CASSIRVAGVDNEQFF. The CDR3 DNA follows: TGTGCCAGTAGTATCAGAGTAGCGGGAGTTGACAATGAGCAGTTCTTC.

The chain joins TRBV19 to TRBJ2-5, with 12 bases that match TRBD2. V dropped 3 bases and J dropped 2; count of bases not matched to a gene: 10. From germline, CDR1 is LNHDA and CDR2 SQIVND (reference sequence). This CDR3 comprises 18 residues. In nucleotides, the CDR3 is TGTGCCAGTAGTATGGTCCTAGCGGGAGGGCCGGGACAAGAGACCCAGTACTTC. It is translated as CASSMVLAGGPGQETQYF.

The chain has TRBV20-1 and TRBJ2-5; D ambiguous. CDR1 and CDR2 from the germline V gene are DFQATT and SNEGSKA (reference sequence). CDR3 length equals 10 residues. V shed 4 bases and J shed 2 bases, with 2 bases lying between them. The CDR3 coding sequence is TGCAGTGCTACACAAGAGACCCAGTACTTC. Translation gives CSATQETQYF.

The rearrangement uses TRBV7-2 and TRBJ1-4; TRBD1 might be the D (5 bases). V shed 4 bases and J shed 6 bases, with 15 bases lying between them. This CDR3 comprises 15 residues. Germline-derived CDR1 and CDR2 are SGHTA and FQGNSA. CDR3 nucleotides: TGTGCCAGCAGCTCGCCCGGACAAGGACATGAAAAACTGTTTTTT. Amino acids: CASSSPGQGHEKLFF. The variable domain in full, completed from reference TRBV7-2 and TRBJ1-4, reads GAGVSQSPSNKVTEKGKDVELRCDPISGHTALYWYRQSLGQGLEFLIYFQGNSAPDKSGLPSDRFSAERTGGSVSTLTIQRTQQEDSAVYLCASSSPGQGHEKLFFGSGTQLSVL.

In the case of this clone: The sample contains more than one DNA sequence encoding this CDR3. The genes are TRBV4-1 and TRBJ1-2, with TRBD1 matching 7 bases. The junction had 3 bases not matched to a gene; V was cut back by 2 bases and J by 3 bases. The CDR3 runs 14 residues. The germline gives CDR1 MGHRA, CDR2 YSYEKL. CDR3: CASSQSGTDYGYTF. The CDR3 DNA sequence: TGCGCCAGCAGCCAATCCGGGACAGACTATGGCTACACCTTC.

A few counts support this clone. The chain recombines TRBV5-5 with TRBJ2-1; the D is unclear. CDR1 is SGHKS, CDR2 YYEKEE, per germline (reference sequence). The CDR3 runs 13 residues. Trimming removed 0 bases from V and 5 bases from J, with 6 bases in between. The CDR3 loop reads CASSLDIDNEQFF. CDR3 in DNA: TGTGCCAGCAGCTTGGACATCGACAATGAGCAGTTCTTC.

CDR3 nucleotide sequence: TGTGCCAGCTCGCAGGCCCCAGGGGGAAGCAATCAGCCCCAGCATTTT. This codes for CASSQAPGGSNQPQHF. The chain uses TRBV18 and TRBJ1-5; 7 bases align to TRBD1. V lost 6 bases and J lost 1; bases outside the gene matches: 9. This CDR3 comprises 16 residues. Germline V gives CDR1 KGHSH, CDR2 LQKENI.

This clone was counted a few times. The CDR3 DNA reads TGTGCCAGCAGCTTTAACCCAGCGGGAGGGTCTTACAATGAGCAGTTCTTC. It codes for CASSFNPAGGSYNEQFF. V gene TRBV7-6 combines with J gene TRBJ2-1, with TRBD2 matching 10 bases. Germline CDR1 and CDR2: SGHVS and FNYEAQ. V was clipped by 3 bases and J by 4 bases; unmatched bases: 9. The CDR3 spans 17 residues. Looking up the rest from reference TRBV7-6 and TRBJ2-1 gives the full variable domain: GAGVSQSPRYKVTKRGQDVALRCDPISGHVSLYWYRQALGQGPEFLTYFNYEAQQDKSGLPNDRFSAERPEGSISTLTIQRTEQRDSAMYRCASSFNPAGGSYNEQFFGPGTRLTVL.

Here the CDR3 reads CASKQNPDVGETQYF. CDR3 bases: TGTGCCAGTAAACAGAATCCCGACGTTGGGGAGACCCAGTACTTC. V gene TRBV19 combines with J gene TRBJ2-5, with no clear D. This CDR3 contains 15 residues. The V gene's germline CDR1 is LNHDA and CDR2 SQIVND (reference sequence). The V end lost 7 bases, the J end lost 5 bases, and 20 bases lay between the germline ends.

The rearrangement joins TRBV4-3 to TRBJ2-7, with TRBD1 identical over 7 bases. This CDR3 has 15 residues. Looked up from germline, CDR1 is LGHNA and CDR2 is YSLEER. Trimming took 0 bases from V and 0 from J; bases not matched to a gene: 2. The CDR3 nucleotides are TGCGCCAGCAGCCAAGATAGGGACAGCTCCTACGAGCAGTACTTC. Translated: CASSQDRDSSYEQYF.

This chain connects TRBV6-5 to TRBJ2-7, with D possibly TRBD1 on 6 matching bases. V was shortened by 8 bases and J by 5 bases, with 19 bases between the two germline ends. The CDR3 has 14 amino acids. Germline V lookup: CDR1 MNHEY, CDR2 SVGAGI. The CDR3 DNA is TGTGCCAGCGGTCCCCGCTCAGGGGCGGACGAGCAGTACTTC. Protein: CASGPRSGADEQYF.

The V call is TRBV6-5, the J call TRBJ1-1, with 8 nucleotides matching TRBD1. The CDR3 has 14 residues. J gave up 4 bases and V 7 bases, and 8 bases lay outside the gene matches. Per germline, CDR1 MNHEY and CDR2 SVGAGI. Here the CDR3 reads CASTPFDRGTEAFF. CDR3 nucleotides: TGTGCCAGCACCCCCTTTGACAGGGGCACTGAAGCTTTCTTT.

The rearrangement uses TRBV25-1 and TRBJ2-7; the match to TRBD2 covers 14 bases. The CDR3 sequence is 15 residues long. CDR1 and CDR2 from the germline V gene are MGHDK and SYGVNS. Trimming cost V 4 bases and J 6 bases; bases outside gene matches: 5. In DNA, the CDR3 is TGTGCCAGCAGTGCGAGACTAGCGGGAGGGGTCGAGCAGTACTTC. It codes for CASSARLAGGVEQYF.

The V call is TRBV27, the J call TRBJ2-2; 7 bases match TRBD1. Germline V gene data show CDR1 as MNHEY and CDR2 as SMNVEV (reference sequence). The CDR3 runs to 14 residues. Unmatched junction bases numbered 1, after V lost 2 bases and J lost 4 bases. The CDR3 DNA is TGTGCCAGCAGTTTAGGGACAGCCACCGGGGAGCTGTTTTTT. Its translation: CASSLGTATGELFF.

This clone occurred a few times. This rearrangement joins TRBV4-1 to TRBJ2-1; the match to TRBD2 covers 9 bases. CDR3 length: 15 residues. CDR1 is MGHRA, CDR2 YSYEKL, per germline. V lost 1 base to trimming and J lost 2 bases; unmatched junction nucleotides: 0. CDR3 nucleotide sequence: TGCGCCAGCAGCCAAGTAGCGGGAGCCTACAATGAGCAGTTCTTC. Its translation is CASSQVAGAYNEQFF.

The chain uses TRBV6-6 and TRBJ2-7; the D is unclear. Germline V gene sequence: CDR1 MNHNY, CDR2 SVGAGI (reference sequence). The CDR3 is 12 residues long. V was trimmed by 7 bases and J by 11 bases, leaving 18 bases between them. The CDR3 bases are TGTGCCAGCACCCCGGGTGTTGGAGTAGAGTACTTC. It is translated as CASTPGVGVEYF.

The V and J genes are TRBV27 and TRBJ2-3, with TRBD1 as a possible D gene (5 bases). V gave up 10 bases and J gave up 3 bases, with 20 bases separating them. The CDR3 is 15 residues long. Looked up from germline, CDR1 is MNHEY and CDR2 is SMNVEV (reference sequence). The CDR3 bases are TGTGCCACGAAGTCCGGGCCAGGGCCTACAGATACGCAGTATTTT. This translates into CATKSGPGPTDTQYF.

The CDR3 DNA sequence: TGTGCCAGCAGTCATTATAGGGGGCGTAAAAGCAATCAGCCCCAGCATTTT. It translates to CASSHYRGRKSNQPQHF. The chain has TRBV28 and TRBJ1-5; 7 positions match TRBD1. The CDR3 covers 17 residues. The germline gives CDR1 MDHEN, CDR2 SYDVKM. V dropped 5 bases and J dropped 1; count of bases not matched to a gene: 11. The full variable domain, with the rest looked up from reference TRBV28 and TRBJ1-5, is DVKVTQSSRYLVKRTGEKVFLECVQDMDHENMFWYRQDPGLGLRLIYFSYDVKMKEKGDIPEGYSVSREKKERFSLILESASTNQTSMYLCASSHYRGRKSNQPQHFGDGTRLSIL.

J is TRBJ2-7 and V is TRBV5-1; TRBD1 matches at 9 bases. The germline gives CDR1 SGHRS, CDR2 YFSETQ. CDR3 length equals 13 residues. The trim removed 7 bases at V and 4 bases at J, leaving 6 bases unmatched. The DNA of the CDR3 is TGCGCCAGCCGGGGACAGGGTACGTACGAGCAGTACTTC. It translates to CASRGQGTYEQYF.

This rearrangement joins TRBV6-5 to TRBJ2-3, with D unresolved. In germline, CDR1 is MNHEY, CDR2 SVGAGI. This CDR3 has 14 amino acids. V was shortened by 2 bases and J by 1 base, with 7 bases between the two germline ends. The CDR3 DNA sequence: TGTGCCAGCAGTTACGCGTTGGGCACAGATACGCAGTATTTT. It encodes CASSYALGTDTQYF.

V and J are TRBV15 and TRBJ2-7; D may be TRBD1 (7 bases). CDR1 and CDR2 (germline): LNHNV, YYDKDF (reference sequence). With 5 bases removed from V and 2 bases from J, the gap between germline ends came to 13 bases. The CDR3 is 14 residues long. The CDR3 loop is CATSPTGRPYEQYF. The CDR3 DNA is TGTGCCACCAGCCCGACAGGGAGGCCCTACGAGCAGTACTTC.

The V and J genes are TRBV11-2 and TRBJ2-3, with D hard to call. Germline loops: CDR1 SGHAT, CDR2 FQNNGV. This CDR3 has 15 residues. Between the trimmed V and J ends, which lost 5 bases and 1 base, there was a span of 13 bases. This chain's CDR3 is CASSQQNVGTDTQYF. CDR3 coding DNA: TGTGCCAGCAGCCAACAGAACGTAGGCACAGATACGCAGTATTTT.

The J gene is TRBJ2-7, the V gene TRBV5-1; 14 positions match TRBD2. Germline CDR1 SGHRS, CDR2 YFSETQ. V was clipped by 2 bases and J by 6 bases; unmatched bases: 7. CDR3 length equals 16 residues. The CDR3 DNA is TGCGCCAGCAGCTTTTTCGGGACTAGCGGGAGTAGCGAGCAGTACTTC. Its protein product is CASSFFGTSGSSEQYF.

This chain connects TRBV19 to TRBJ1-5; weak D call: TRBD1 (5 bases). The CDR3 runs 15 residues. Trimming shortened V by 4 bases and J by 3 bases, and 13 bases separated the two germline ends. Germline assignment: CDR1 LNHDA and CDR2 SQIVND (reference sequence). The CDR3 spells CASSKKGATNQPQHF. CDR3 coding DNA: TGTGCCAGTAGTAAGAAAGGGGCGACCAATCAGCCCCAGCATTTT.

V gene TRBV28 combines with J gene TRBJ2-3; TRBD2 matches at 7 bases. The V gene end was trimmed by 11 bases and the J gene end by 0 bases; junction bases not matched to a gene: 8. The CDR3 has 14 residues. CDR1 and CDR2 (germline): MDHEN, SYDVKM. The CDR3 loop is CAGRGYTSTDTQYF. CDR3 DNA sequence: TGTGCCGGGAGGGGCTATACTAGCACAGATACGCAGTATTTT.

CDR3 bases: TGTGCCAGCAGCTTAGCACTCGGGATTTACACTGAAGCTTTCTTT. This sequence encodes CASSLALGIYTEAFF. The rearrangement links TRBV7-2 to TRBJ1-1; D is uncertain. Germline V gene sequence: CDR1 SGHTA, CDR2 FQGNSA. V lost 0 bases, J lost 3 bases, and 11 bases lay in between. The CDR3 runs 15 residues.

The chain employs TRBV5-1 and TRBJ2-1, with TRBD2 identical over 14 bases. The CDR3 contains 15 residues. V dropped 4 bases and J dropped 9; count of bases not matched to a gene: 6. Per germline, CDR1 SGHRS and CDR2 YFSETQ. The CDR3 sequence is CASSTGLAGVGEQFF. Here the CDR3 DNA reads TGCGCCAGCAGCACGGGACTAGCGGGAGTCGGTGAGCAGTTCTTC.

CDR3 sequence reads: CASSSWDREVTDTQYF. In DNA, the CDR3 is TGTGCCAGTAGTAGCTGGGACAGGGAGGTAACAGATACGCAGTATTTT. The rearrangement joins TRBV19 to TRBJ2-3, with 9 bases matching TRBD1. The CDR3 length is 16 residues. The germline gives CDR1 LNHDA, CDR2 SQIVND (reference sequence). The ends lost 4 bases at V and 3 bases at J; junction bases unmatched: 8.

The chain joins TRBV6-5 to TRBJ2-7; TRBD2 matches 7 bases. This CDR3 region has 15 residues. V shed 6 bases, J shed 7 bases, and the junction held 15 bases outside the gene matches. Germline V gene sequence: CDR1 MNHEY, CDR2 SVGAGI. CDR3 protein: CASSRQSSGPREQYF. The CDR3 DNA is TGTGCCAGCAGCAGACAGTCTAGCGGACCACGGGAGCAGTACTTC.

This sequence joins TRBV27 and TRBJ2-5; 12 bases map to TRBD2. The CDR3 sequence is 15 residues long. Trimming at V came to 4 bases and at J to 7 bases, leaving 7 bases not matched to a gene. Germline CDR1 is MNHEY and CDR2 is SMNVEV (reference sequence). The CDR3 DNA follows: TGTGCCAGCAGTTCAAGACTAGCGGGAGTAGGGACCCAGTACTTC. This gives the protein CASSSRLAGVGTQYF.

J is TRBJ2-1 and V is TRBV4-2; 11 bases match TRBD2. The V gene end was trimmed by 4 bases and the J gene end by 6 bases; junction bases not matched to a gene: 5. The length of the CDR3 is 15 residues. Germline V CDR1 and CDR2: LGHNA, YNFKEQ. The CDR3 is CASSPVAGGFNEQFF. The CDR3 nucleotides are TGTGCCAGCAGCCCCGTAGCGGGAGGGTTCAATGAGCAGTTCTTC.